Described below is a single TCR beta chain sequence and its context. Profiling relied on immunoSEQ multiplex PCR, and the TCRdb table lists in-frame clones only, not all of them. The table has about 210,000 clones, roughly 87% seen once. These data originate in a study of blood T cell repertoires in COVID-19. Study-wide context: The analysed material was cDNA or gDNA that came from T cells, B-cell-depleted T cells, or PBMCs.

The germline gives CDR1 LNHDA, CDR2 SQIVND (reference sequence). Losses at the gene ends were 11 bases for V and 8 bases for J; bases not matched to a gene: 10. This CDR3 has 14 residues. The sequenced sample was PBMCs or T cells enriched from blood (not recorded which). The clonotype originates from a man younger than 45 in a cohort exposed to, infected with or recovered from COVID-19 (not recorded which). The V and J genes are TRBV19 and TRBJ1-4; 11 positions agree with TRBD1. CDR3 sequence: CASQDRGRSEKLFF. DNA of the CDR3: TGTGCCTCTCAGGACAGGGGGCGATCCGAAAAACTGTTTTTT.